Listed below are T cell receptor beta chains from one sample, sequenced in a study of T cells in Graves' hyperthyroidism and ophthalmopathy. TCRdb re-called the multiplex PCR reads through MiXCR, storing one row per CDR3 protein. In the table there are 400,000 to 500,000 distinct CDR3 sequences, roughly 14% of which are singletons. Sequenced input: blood. All receptors come from a young woman with Graves' hyperthyroidism. The CDR3 runs from the conserved cysteine through the conserved F or W. Each record gives: J gene, clone size, V gene, D gene, CDR3 DNA, CDR3 protein. D genes are given only for firm matches. Clone size is shown for a subset of rows, as once, few, many or a class of expanded clone.

TRBJ2-5 many TRBV13 TRBD2 TGTGCCAGCAGTCGTAGCGGGAGGGCCGGGGAGACCCAGTACTTC CASSRSGRAGETQYF
TRBJ1-3 many TRBV7-3 . TGTGCCAGCAGCTTAAATGGCGGAGTCTCTGGAAACACCATATATTTT CASSLNGGVSGNTIYF
TRBJ2-1 . TRBV19 . TGTGCCAGTAGCCCCCGGCGGGTCGGCCCATACAATGAGCAGTTCTTC CASSPRRVGPYNEQFF
TRBJ2-3 . TRBV30 . TGTGCCTATTCGACGGGCACAGATACGCAGTATTTT CAYSTGTDTQYF
TRBJ2-5 many TRBV11-2 TRBD2 TGTGCCAGCAGCAGGGGACTAGCGGGAACGCAAGAGACCCAGTACTTC CASSRGLAGTQETQYF
TRBJ2-7 many TRBV5-1 . TGCGCCAGCAGCTTGGAGGTCCTAAGCTCCTACGAGCAGTACTTC CASSLEVLSSYEQYF
TRBJ1-2 many TRBV11-3 . TGTGCCAGCAGCCCCACGACTCAGAAGTTCTATGGCTACACCTTC CASSPTTQKFYGYTF
TRBJ1-2 many TRBV11-2 TRBD1 TGTGCCAGCAGAAACACAGGGGCGGATAACTATGGCTACACCTTC CASRNTGADNYGYTF
TRBJ2-7 many TRBV6-1 TRBD2 TGTGCCAGCAGTGAAATGGGACTAGCGGGAGGTCGCGGGGGCAGAGAGCAGTACTTC CASSEMGLAGGRGGREQYF
TRBJ2-2 many TRBV12-3/TRBV12-4 . TGTGCCAGCAACACCCTCAGCGAAGGGGGCGGGGAGCTGTTTTTT CASNTLSEGGGELFF
TRBJ2-7 many TRBV12-3/TRBV12-4 . TGTGCCAGCAGCGTGACAGGGAGGCACGAGCAGTACTTC CASSVTGRHEQYF
TRBJ2-7 many TRBV5-1 . TGCGCCAGCAGCTTGGGATCCACGGTTCGTGGTGAGCAGTACTTC CASSLGSTVRGEQYF
TRBJ2-5 many TRBV3-1 . TGTGCCAGCAGCCGCGGGACGCCTCTTGACACCCAGTACTTC CASSRGTPLDTQYF
TRBJ2-7 many TRBV11-3 TRBD2 TGTGCCAGCAGCTCTAGCGGGAGTCGGAACGAGCAGTACTTC CASSSSGSRNEQYF
TRBJ1-3 many TRBV18 . TGTGCCAGCTCACCGGGGACCTCTGGAAACACCATATATTTT CASSPGTSGNTIYF
TRBJ1-5 many TRBV12-3/TRBV12-4 TRBD1 TGTGCCAGCAGCTACAGGGGAGGAGGGAGCAATCAGCCCCAGCATTTT CASSYRGGGSNQPQHF
TRBJ1-4 . TRBV5-1 . TGCGCCAGCAGCTTGGCCGACCGCGAAAAACTGTTTTTT CASSLADREKLFF
TRBJ1-2 many TRBV20-1 . TGCAGTGCTAACAAATACCCCGATGGCTACACCTTC CSANKYPDGYTF
TRBJ2-5 many TRBV13 TRBD2 TGTGCCAGCAGCTCCAGCGGGAGAATGGAGACCCAGTACTTC CASSSSGRMETQYF
TRBJ1-2 . TRBV24-1 . TGTGCCACCAGTCCTCCTGGTAGCCTAGGTGGCTACACCTTC CATSPPGSLGGYTF
TRBJ1-2 . TRBV12-3/TRBV12-4 . TGTGCCAGCAGTTTAGTAGGGATTCTGGGTCCCTACACCTTC CASSLVGILGPYTF
TRBJ2-7 many TRBV27 . TGTGCCAGCTACTCCCCGGGACGGCAATACGAGCAGTACTTC CASYSPGRQYEQYF
TRBJ1-2 . TRBV6-8 . TGTGCCAGCAGTTTAAACCGGGCCTATGGCTACACCTTC CASSLNRAYGYTF
TRBJ1-2 few TRBV5-1 . TGCGCCAGCAGCTTGACCAGGGACTATGGCTACACCTTC CASSLTRDYGYTF
TRBJ2-3 . TRBV6-1 . TGTGCCACGGAACTCCTCACGGGACCAAACACAGATACGCAGTATTTT CATELLTGPNTDTQYF
TRBJ1-1 many TRBV10-3 . TGTGCCATCAAGGGGGGAGGCGTGAACACTGAAGCTTTCTTT CAIKGGGVNTEAFF
TRBJ1-5 few TRBV6-1 TRBD1 TGTGCCAGCAGTGAGACAGGGGGCAGCAATCAGCCCCAGCATTTT CASSETGGSNQPQHF
TRBJ1-4 many TRBV12-3/TRBV12-4 . TGTGCCAGCAGAGACGTTTTGGGGGCTGGTGAAAAACTGTTTTTT CASRDVLGAGEKLFF
TRBJ1-2 many TRBV12-3/TRBV12-4 . TGTGCCAGCAGGGAGAGGTTCCGCTCGAACTATGGCTACACCTTC CASRERFRSNYGYTF